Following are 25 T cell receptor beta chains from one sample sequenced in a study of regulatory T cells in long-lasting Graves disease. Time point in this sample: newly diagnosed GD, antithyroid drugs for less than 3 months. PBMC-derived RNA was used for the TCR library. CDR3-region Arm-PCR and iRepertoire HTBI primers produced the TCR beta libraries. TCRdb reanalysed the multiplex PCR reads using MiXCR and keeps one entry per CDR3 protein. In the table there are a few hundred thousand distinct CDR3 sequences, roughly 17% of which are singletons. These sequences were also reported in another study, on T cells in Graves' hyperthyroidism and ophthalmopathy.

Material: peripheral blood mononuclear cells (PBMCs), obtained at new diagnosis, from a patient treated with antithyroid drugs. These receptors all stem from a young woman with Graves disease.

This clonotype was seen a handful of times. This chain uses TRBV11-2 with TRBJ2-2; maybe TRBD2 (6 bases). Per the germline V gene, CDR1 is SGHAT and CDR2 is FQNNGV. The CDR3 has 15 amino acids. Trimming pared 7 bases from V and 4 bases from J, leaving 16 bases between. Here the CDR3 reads CASTVGGPGTGELFF. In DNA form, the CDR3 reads TGTGCCAGCACCGTTGGAGGGCCGGGCACCGGGGAGCTGTTTTTT.

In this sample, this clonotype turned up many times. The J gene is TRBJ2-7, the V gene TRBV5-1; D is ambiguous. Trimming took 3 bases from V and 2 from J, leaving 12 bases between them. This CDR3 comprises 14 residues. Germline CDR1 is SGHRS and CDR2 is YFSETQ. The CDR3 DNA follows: TGCGCCAGCAGCTCCAAACCTCCTCCCTACGAGCAGTACTTC. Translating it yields CASSSKPPPYEQYF.

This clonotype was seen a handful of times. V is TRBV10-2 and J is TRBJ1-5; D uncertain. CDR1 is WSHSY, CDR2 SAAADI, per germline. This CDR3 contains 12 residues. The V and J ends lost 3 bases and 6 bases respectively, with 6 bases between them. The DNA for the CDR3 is TGCGCCAGCAGTGACCCGAGTCAGCCCCAGCATTTT. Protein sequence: CASSDPSQPQHF.

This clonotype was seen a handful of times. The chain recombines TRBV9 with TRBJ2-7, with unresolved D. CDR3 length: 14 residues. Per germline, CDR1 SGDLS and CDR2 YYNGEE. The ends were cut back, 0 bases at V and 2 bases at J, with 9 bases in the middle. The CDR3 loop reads CASSVGLEPYEQYF. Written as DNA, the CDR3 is TGTGCCAGCAGCGTAGGCCTAGAGCCCTACGAGCAGTACTTC.

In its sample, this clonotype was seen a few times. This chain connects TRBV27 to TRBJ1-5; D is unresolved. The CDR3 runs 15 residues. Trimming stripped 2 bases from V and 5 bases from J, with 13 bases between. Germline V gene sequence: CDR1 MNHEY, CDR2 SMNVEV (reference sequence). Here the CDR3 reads CASSLGDGGHQPQHF. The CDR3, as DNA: TGTGCCAGCAGTTTAGGGGATGGTGGCCATCAGCCCCAGCATTTT.

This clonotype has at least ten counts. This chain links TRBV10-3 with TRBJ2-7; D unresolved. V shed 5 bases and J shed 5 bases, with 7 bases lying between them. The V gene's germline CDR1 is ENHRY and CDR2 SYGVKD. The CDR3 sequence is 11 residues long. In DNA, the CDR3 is TGTGCCATCAGTATCGGCGACGAGCAGTACTTC. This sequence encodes CAISIGDEQYF.

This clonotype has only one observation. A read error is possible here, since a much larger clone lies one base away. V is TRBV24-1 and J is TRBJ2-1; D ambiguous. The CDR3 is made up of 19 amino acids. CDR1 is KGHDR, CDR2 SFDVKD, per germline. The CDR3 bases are TGTGCCACCACAACTAACATGAAAGAACTCTCGAGCTCCCACAATGAGCAGTTCTTC. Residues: CATTTNMKELSSSHNEQFF.

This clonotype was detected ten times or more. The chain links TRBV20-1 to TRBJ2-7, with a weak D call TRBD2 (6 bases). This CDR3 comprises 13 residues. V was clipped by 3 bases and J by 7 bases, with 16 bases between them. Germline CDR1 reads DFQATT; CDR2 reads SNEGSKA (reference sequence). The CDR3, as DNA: TGCAGTGCTAGCGGCGGGACGTCGCGGGAGCAGTACTTC. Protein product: CSASGGTSREQYF.

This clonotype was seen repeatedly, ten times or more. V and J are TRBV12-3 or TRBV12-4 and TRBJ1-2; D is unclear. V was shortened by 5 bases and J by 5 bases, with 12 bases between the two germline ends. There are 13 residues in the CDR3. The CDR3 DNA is TGTGCCAGCAGTCCCGTCTTGGTTTATGGCTACACCTTC. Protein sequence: CASSPVLVYGYTF.

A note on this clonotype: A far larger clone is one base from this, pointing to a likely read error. CDR3 amino acids: CASTFPGSYNEQFF. The CDR3, as DNA: TGTGCCAGCACTTTCCCGGGGTCCTACAATGAGCAGTTCTTC. The chain employs TRBV3-1 and TRBJ2-1; D is possibly TRBD2 (5 bases). Trimming stripped 7 bases from V and 1 base from J, with 11 bases between. The CDR3 extends over 14 amino acids. Germline values: CDR1 LGHDT, CDR2 YNNKEL (reference sequence).

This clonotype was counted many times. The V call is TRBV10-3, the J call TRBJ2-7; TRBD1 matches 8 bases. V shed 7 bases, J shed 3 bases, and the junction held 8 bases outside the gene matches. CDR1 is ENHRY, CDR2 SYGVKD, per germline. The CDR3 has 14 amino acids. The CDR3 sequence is CAITSGGSGYEQYF. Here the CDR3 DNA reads TGTGCCATCACCTCAGGGGGCTCTGGCTACGAGCAGTACTTC.

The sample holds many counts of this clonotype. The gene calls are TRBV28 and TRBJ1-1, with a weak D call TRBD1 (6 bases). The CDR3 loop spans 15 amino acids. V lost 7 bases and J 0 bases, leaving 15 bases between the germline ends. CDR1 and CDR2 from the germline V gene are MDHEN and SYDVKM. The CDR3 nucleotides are TGTGCCAGCAATCTAATCCAGGGGATGAACACTGAAGCTTTCTTT. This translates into CASNLIQGMNTEAFF.

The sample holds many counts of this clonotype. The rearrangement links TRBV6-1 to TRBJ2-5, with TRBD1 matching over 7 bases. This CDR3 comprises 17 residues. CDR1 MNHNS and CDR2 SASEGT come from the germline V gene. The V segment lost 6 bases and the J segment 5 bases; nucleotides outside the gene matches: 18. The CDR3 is CASSGKRWYRGEETQYF. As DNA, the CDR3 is TGTGCCAGCAGCGGAAAAAGGTGGTACAGGGGAGAGGAGACCCAGTACTTC.

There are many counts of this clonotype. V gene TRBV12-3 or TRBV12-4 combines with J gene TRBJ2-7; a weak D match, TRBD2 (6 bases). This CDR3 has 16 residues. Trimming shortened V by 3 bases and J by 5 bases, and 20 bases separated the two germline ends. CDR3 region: CASSFREWGMGNEQYF. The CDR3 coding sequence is TGTGCCAGCAGTTTTCGGGAGTGGGGGATGGGGAACGAGCAGTACTTC.

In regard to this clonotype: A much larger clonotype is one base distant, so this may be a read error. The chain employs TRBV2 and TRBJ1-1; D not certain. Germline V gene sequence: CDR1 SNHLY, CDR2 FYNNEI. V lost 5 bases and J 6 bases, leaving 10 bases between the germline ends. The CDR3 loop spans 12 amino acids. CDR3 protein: CASSYGSPEAFF. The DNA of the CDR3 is TGTGCCAGCAGTTACGGCAGTCCTGAAGCTTTCTTT.

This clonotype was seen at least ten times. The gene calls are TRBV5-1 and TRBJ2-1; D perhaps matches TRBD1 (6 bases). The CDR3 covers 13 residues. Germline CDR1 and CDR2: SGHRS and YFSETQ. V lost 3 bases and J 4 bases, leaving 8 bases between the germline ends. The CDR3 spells CASSYGQYNEQFF. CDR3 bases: TGCGCCAGCAGCTACGGACAGTACAATGAGCAGTTCTTC.

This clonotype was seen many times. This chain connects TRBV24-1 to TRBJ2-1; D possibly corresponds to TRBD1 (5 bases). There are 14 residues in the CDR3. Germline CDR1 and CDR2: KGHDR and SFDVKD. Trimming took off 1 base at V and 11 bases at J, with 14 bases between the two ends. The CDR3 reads CATSDLQVQDQQFF. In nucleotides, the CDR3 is TGTGCCACCAGTGATTTACAGGTACAGGACCAGCAGTTCTTC.

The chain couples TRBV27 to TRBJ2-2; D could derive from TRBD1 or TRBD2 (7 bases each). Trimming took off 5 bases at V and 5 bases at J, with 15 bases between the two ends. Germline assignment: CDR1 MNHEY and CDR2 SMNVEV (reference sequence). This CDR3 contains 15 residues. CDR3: CASSPFRGGTGELFF. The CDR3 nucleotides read TGTGCCAGCAGTCCTTTCAGGGGGGGAACCGGGGAGCTGTTTTTT.

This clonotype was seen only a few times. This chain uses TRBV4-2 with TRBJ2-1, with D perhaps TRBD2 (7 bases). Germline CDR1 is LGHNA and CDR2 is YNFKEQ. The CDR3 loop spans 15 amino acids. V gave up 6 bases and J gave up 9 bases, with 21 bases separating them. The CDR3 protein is CASRDSGDPGVEQFF. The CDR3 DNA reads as TGTGCCAGCAGAGACAGCGGGGACCCAGGGGTTGAGCAGTTCTTC.

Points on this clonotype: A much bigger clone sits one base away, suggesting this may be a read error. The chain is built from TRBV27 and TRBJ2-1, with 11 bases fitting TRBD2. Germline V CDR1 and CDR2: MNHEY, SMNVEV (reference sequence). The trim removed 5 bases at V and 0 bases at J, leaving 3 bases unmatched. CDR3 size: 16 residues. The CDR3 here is CASSHTSGSSYNEQFF. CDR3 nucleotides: TGTGCCAGCAGTCATACTAGCGGGAGCTCCTACAATGAGCAGTTCTTC.

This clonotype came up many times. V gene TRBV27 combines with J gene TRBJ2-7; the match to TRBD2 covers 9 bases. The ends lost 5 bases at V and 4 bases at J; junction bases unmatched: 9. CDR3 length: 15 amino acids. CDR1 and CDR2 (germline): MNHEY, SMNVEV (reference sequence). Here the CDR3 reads CASSPLAGRLYEQYF. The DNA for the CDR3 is TGTGCCAGCAGTCCTCTAGCGGGGCGACTTTACGAGCAGTACTTC.

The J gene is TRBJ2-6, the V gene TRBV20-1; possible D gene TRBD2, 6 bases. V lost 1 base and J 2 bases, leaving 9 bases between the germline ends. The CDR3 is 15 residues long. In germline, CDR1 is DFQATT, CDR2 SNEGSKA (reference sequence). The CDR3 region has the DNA TGCAGTGCTAGAGTTAGCGGTACTGGGGCCAACGTCCTGACTTTC. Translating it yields CSARVSGTGANVLTF.

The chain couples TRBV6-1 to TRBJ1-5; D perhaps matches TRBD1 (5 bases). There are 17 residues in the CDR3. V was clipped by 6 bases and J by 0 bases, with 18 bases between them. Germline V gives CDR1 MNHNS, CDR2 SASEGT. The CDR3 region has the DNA TGTGCCAGCAGACCCGGGACCGCCTTCGATAGCAATCAGCCCCAGCATTTT. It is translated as CASRPGTAFDSNQPQHF.

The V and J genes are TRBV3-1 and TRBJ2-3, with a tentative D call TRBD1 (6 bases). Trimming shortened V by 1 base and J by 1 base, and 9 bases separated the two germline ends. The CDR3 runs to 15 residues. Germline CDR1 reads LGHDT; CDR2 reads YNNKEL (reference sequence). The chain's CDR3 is CASSQGRGRTDTQYF. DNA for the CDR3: TGTGCCAGCAGCCAAGGCAGGGGCCGCACAGATACGCAGTATTTT.

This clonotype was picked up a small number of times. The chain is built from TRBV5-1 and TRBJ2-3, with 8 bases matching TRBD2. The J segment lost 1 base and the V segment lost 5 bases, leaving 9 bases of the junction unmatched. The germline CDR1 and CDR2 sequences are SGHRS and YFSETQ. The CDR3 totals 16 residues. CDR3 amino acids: CASSLLAGWGTDTQYF. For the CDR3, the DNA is TGCGCCAGCAGTCTCCTAGCGGGCTGGGGCACAGATACGCAGTATTTT.